This T cell receptor (beta chain) was sequenced for a study of control samples from healthy donors and cancer patients. Profiling relied on immunoSEQ multiplex PCR, and the TCRdb table lists in-frame clones only, not all of them. The table records 400,000 to 500,000 clones, 90% of them present only once. V dropped 4 bases and J dropped 1 base, with 10 bases sitting between them. This CDR3 contains 15 residues. Germline V gene sequence: CDR1 KGHSY, CDR2 FQNENV. This chain joins TRBV16 and TRBJ1-4, with no clear D. The clonotype was recovered from a man aged 35 to 55 with head and neck cancer. The source material was PBMCs. CDR3 nucleotide sequence: TGTGCCAGCAGCCTCGAAGGCAGAACTAATGAAAAACTGTTTTTT. Residues: CASSLEGRTNEKLFF. Looking up the rest from reference TRBV16 and TRBJ1-4 gives the full variable domain: GEEVAQTPKHLVRGEGQKAKLYCAPIKGHSYVFWYQQVLKNEFKFLISFQNENVFDETGMPKERFSAKCLPNSPCSLEIQATKLEDSAVYFCASSLEGRTNEKLFFGSGTQLSVL.